Below are 25 T cell receptor beta chains sequenced from a single sample in a study of blood T cell repertoires in COVID-19. Some clones are missing from TCRdb's copy, which holds only in-frame ones; the method was immunoSEQ multiplex PCR. Of 150,000 to 200,000 clones listed, 65% to 80% are singletons. The material sequenced was PBMCs or T cells enriched from blood (not recorded which). All receptors come from a woman between 45 and 65 years old with acute COVID-19.

The CDR3 region is CASSLGAGRGDQPQHF. Written as DNA, the CDR3 is TGTGCCAGCAGCTTGGGGGCAGGGAGGGGGGATCAGCCCCAGCATTTT. The chain has TRBV5-6 and TRBJ1-5, with D maybe TRBD1 (6 bases). Germline CDR1 SGHDT, CDR2 YYEEEE. The CDR3 contains 16 residues. The V and J ends lost 0 bases and 5 bases respectively, with 15 bases between them.

As DNA, the CDR3 is TGTGCCAGTGGGGGGATCACTGAAGCTTTCTTT. Translated: CASGGITEAFF. The chain has TRBV19 and TRBJ1-1, with TRBD1 as a possible D gene (5 bases). The CDR3 is 11 amino acids. With 8 bases removed from V and 4 bases from J, the gap between germline ends came to 8 bases. Germline lookup yields CDR1 LNHDA and CDR2 SQIVND (reference sequence).

V and J are TRBV25-1 and TRBJ2-4, with 9 bases aligning to TRBD1. The CDR3 has 15 residues. The germline V gene has CDR1 MGHDK and CDR2 SYGVNS. V gave up 3 bases and J gave up 5 bases; unmatched junction bases: 5. CDR3 sequence reads: CASSEPRTGENIQYF. DNA of the CDR3: TGTGCCAGCAGTGAGCCGAGGACAGGGGAAAACATTCAGTACTTC.

V usage is TRBV2 and J usage is TRBJ1-6; no firm D call. Germline assignment: CDR1 SNHLY and CDR2 FYNNEI. The CDR3 sequence is 14 residues long. Trimming took off 6 bases at V and 6 bases at J, with 12 bases between the two ends. The CDR3 DNA reads TGTGCCAGCAGAGACCGGGTCGCTAATTCACCCCTCCACTTT. Its translation is CASRDRVANSPLHF.

CDR3 coding DNA: TGTGCCAGCTCATACAGGGACAGTCAAGAGACCCAGTACTTC. Its protein product is CASSYRDSQETQYF. The rearrangement links TRBV18 to TRBJ2-5, with TRBD1 identical over 7 bases. V lost 5 bases to trimming and J lost 2 bases; unmatched junction nucleotides: 5. CDR1 is KGHSH, CDR2 LQKENI, per germline. The CDR3 runs 14 residues.

A single count supports this clone. This chain's CDR3 is CASSIVHVGQGGREAFF. CDR3 bases: TGTGCCAGTAGTATAGTTCACGTTGGTCAAGGGGGCCGAGAAGCTTTCTTT. The chain has TRBV19 and TRBJ1-1; 7 nucleotides agree with TRBD1. Germline-derived CDR1 and CDR2 are LNHDA and SQIVND (reference sequence). Unmatched junction bases numbered 16, after V lost 1 base and J lost 8 bases. This CDR3 contains 17 residues. Filled out from reference TRBV19 and TRBJ1-1, the complete variable domain reads DGGITQSPKYLFRKEGQNVTLSCEQNLNHDAMYWYRQDPGQGLRLIYYSQIVNDFQKGDIAEGYSVSREKKESFPLTVTSAQKNPTAFYLCASSIVHVGQGGREAFFGQGTRLTVV.

This clone was seen once. V is TRBV7-9 and J is TRBJ2-2; the D is unclear. The CDR3 is 11 amino acids. Germline loops: CDR1 SEHNR, CDR2 FQNEAQ (reference sequence). The ends were cut back, 8 bases at V and 4 bases at J, with 5 bases in the middle. CDR3 sequence (DNA): TGTGCCAGCGGCCCCACCGGGGAGCTGTTTTTT. It translates to CASGPTGELFF.

There are a few counts of this clone. The chain links TRBV6-5 to TRBJ1-3; D is unclear. The CDR3 is 15 residues long. The ends were cut back, 5 bases at V and 4 bases at J, with 15 bases in the middle. The germline CDR1 and CDR2 sequences are MNHEY and SVGAGI. The chain's CDR3 is CASSPSGGGGNTIYF. In DNA, the CDR3 is TGTGCCAGCAGTCCCTCGGGTGGCGGAGGAAACACCATATATTTT.

The chain recombines TRBV12-3 or TRBV12-4 with TRBJ2-1, with 8 bases matching TRBD2. With V trimmed by 6 bases and J by 6 bases, 4 bases remained unmatched. CDR3 length: 13 amino acids. CDR3 in DNA: TGTGCCAGCAGGCTAGCGGGTTTCAATGAGCAGTTCTTC. Protein sequence: CASRLAGFNEQFF.

This clone was counted once. This sequence joins TRBV12-2 and TRBJ1-5; the DNA was not compared with TRBD1, the D call given in the table. TRBV12-2 is a listed pseudogene. The CDR3 is 17 residues long. Here the CDR3 reads CASPTRDTPYSNQPQHF. Written as DNA, the CDR3 is TGTGCAAGTCCCACTCGGGACACACCCTATAGCAATCAGCCCCAGCATTTT.

V is TRBV18 and J is TRBJ1-2, with TRBD1 identical over 8 bases. The CDR3 is 16 amino acids. With 3 bases clipped from V and 5 bases from J, the junction kept 11 bases outside the gene matches. CDR1 and CDR2 (germline): KGHSH, LQKENI. CDR3 sequence: CASSPGQGASLYGYTF. CDR3 DNA: TGTGCCAGCTCACCTGGACAGGGCGCTTCTTTGTATGGCTACACCTTC. The full variable domain, with the rest looked up from reference TRBV18 and TRBJ1-2, is NAGVMQNPRHLVRRRGQEARLRCSPMKGHSHVYWYRQLPEEGLKFMVYLQKENIIDESGMPKERFSAEFPKEGPSILRIQQVVRGDSAAYFCASSPGQGASLYGYTFGSGTRLTVV.

V and J are TRBV4-3 and TRBJ1-2; D might be TRBD1 (6 bases). The CDR3 has 14 residues. Germline V gene data show CDR1 as LGHNA and CDR2 as YSLEER. The V end was cut by 3 bases, the J end by 6 bases, with 14 bases between. CDR3 region: CASSHLTGQDGYTF. CDR3 bases: TGCGCCAGCAGCCACCTGACAGGCCAAGATGGCTACACCTTC.

The rearrangement links TRBV6-4 to TRBJ2-1; 8 nucleotides align to TRBD2. CDR3 length equals 15 residues. Germline CDR1 MRHNA, CDR2 SNTAGT. Trimming at V came to 2 bases and at J to 0 bases, leaving 0 bases not matched to a gene. DNA for the CDR3: TGTGCCAGCAGTGACCTAGCGGGCTCCTACAATGAGCAGTTCTTC. Its translation: CASSDLAGSYNEQFF.

This clone was seen only a few times. Germline is not matched at one junction end, which may reflect a read error. The rearrangement links TRBV5-1 to TRBJ2-3, with D hard to call. Looked up from germline, CDR1 is SGHRS and CDR2 is YFSETQ. The CDR3 has 13 amino acids. CDR3 coding DNA: TGCGCCAGCAGAGAGATGAGCAAAGATACGCAGTATTTT. Protein product: CASREMSKDTQYF.

The table lists this clone with a few counts. The genes are TRBV29-1 and TRBJ2-1, with 7 bases aligning to TRBD2. The V gene end was trimmed by 4 bases and the J gene end by 1 base; junction bases not matched to a gene: 10. The CDR3 extends over 16 amino acids. The germline gives CDR1 SQVTM, CDR2 ANQGSEA. CDR3 DNA: TGCAGCGTTGCCGGACTAGTTGGATGGTCCTACAATGAGCAGTTCTTC. This sequence encodes CSVAGLVGWSYNEQFF.

The chain is built from TRBV6-5 and TRBJ2-5; 8 bases agree with TRBD2. The V gene's germline CDR1 is MNHEY and CDR2 SVGAGI. This CDR3 region has 13 residues. The J segment lost 4 bases and the V segment lost 7 bases, leaving 5 bases of the junction unmatched. The CDR3 DNA follows: TGTGCCAGCAATGCGGGGGGCCTAGAGACCCAGTACTTC. The encoded protein is CASNAGGLETQYF.

The chain links TRBV10-3 to TRBJ1-1; 8 positions match TRBD1. V trimming: 5 bases; J trimming: 0 bases; junction bases outside the gene matches: 5. Looked up from germline, CDR1 is ENHRY and CDR2 is SYGVKD. The CDR3 totals 15 residues. CDR3: CAISITTGVNTEAFF. CDR3 bases: TGTGCCATCAGTATTACGACAGGGGTGAACACTGAAGCTTTCTTT.

This chain links TRBV27 with TRBJ1-5, with D possibly matching TRBD1 (5 bases). CDR1 is MNHEY, CDR2 SMNVEV, per germline (reference sequence). Trimming cost V 3 bases and J 0 bases, with 12 bases left between them. The CDR3 length is 16 residues. CDR3 sequence: CASSLGGSHSNQPQHF. CDR3 sequence (DNA): TGTGCCAGCAGTTTGGGGGGATCTCATAGCAATCAGCCCCAGCATTTT.

The CDR3 sequence: CASSPGGTTQETQYF. In DNA, the CDR3 is TGTGCCAGCAGCCCAGGGGGCACGACACAAGAGACCCAGTACTTC. The rearrangement uses TRBV7-9 and TRBJ2-5, with 8 bases lining up with TRBD1. Germline V CDR1 and CDR2: SEHNR, FQNEAQ (reference sequence). The V and J ends lost 5 bases and 2 bases, in that order; junction bases with no gene match: 7. The CDR3 length is 15 residues.

V and J are TRBV4-1 and TRBJ2-1; tentative D call: TRBD1 (5 bases). The CDR3 is 15 residues long. CDR1 and CDR2 (germline): MGHRA, YSYEKL. The V end was cut by 0 bases, the J end by 7 bases, with 13 bases between. The CDR3 here is CASSQDEARVNEQFF. CDR3 in DNA: TGCGCCAGCAGCCAAGATGAGGCCAGGGTGAATGAGCAGTTCTTC.

The count of this clone is one. V and J are TRBV5-4 and TRBJ1-2; the match to TRBD1 covers 7 bases. Germline V lookup: CDR1 SGHNT, CDR2 YYREEE (reference sequence). This CDR3 contains 14 residues. V gave up 3 bases and J gave up 4 bases; unmatched junction bases: 6. The CDR3 DNA reads as TGTGCCAGCAGCTCCACTACAGGGGTCTATGGCTACACCTTC. The encoded protein is CASSSTTGVYGYTF.

The chain recombines TRBV6-1 with TRBJ1-5; unclear D gene. Germline V lookup: CDR1 MNHNS, CDR2 SASEGT. V lost 3 bases and J 0 bases, leaving 15 bases between the germline ends. The CDR3 loop spans 17 amino acids. The CDR3 DNA reads TGTGCCAGCAGTGACCCGCAGATCTCTTATAGCAATCAGCCCCAGCATTTT. It encodes CASSDPQISYSNQPQHF.

The V call is TRBV19, the J call TRBJ1-2, with TRBD1 matching 7 bases. Germline assignment: CDR1 LNHDA and CDR2 SQIVND (reference sequence). Trimming at V came to 8 bases and at J to 4 bases, leaving 7 bases not matched to a gene. The CDR3 spans 13 residues. The CDR3 protein is CASWSGGGYGYTF. Here the CDR3 DNA reads TGTGCCAGTTGGTCAGGGGGAGGCTATGGCTACACCTTC.

The rearrangement joins TRBV2 to TRBJ1-1, with D perhaps TRBD1 (6 bases). The germline V gene has CDR1 SNHLY and CDR2 FYNNEI. The CDR3 extends over 12 amino acids. Trimming pared 6 bases from V and 8 bases from J, leaving 13 bases between. The CDR3 reads CASRALGTEAFF. For the CDR3, the DNA is TGTGCCAGCAGGGCACTTGGGACAGAAGCTTTCTTT.

As to this clone: One end of the junction does not line up with germline, which may come from a read error. The chain recombines TRBV7-8 with TRBJ2-2, with 13 bases that match TRBD2. This CDR3 comprises 15 residues. The germline gives CDR1 SGHVS, CDR2 FQNEAQ. This chain's CDR3 is CARAGTSGDTGEPFF. In nucleotides, the CDR3 is TGTGCCAGAGCCGGGACTAGCGGGGATACCGGGGAGCCGTTTTTT.